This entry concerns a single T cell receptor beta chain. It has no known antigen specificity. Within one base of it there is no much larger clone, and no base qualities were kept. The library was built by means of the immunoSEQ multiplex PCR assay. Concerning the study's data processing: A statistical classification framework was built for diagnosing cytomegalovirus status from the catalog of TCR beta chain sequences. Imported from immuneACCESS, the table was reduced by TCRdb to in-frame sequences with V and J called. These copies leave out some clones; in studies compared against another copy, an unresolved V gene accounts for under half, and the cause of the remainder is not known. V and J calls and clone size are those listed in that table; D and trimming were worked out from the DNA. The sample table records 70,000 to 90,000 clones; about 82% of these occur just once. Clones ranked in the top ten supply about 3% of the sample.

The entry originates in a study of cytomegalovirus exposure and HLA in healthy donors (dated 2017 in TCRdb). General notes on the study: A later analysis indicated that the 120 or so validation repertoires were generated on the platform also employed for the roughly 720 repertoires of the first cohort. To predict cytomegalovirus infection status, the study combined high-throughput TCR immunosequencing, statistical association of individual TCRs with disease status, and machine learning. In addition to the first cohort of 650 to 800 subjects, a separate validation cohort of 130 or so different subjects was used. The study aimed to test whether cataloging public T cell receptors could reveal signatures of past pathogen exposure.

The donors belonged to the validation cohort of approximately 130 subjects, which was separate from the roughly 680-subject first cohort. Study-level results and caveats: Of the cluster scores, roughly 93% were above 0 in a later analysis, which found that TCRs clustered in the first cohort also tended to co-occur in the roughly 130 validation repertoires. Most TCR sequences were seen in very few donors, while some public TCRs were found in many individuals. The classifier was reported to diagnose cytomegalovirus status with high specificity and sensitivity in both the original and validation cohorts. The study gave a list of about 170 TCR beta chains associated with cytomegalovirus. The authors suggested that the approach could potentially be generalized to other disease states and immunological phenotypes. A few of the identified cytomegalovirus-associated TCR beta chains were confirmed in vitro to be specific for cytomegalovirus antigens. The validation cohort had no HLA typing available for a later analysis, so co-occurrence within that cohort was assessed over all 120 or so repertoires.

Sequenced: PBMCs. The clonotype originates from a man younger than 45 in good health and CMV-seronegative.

At the DNA level, the sequence is TGTGCCAGCTCACCAAGTGGGCTTGGGAATTCACCCCTCCACTTT. Its protein product is CASSPSGLGNSPLHF. This sequence uses TRBV18 and TRBJ1-6, with the D gene call left open. The V end loses 2 bases and the J end loses 7 bases, and a stretch of 12 bases separates them. Its CDR3 holds 15 amino acids, cysteine through phenylalanine. This entry keeps only the CDR3 DNA: 45 bases, framed from base 1. The germline V gene gives CDR1 as KGHSH and CDR2 as LQKENI.